This T cell receptor beta chain was sequenced for a study of early T cells in non-severe SARS-CoV-2 infection. In the study overall: Whole-blood bulk RNA, unsorted, was sequenced, and chains were unpaired. Study observations and caveats: VDJdb-based matching was biased toward anti-spike CD8 responses and missed private and CD4 specificities.

Many counts were recorded for this clonotype. Its antigen is not identified. Each cDNA molecule carried a unique molecular identifier. TCRdb re-called the 5' RACE reads through MiXCR, storing one row per CDR3 protein. This repertoire shows 60,000 or so distinct CDR3 sequences, under 14% found once; its top ten account for about 1.5%. Germline V CDR1 and CDR2: LGHNA, YSLEER. The CDR3 totals 15 residues. V was cut by 0 bases and J by 7 bases, with 15 bases left in between. The gene calls are TRBV4-3 and TRBJ1-2; possibly TRBD1 for D (5 bases). The sequence came from an adult who was a healthcare worker with PCR-confirmed SARS-CoV-2 infection or an uninfected control (not recorded which). The sequenced sample consisted of whole blood. CDR3 region: CASSQDRSGTGGYTF. The CDR3 DNA follows: TGCGCCAGCAGCCAAGATAGGTCAGGGACGGGTGGCTACACCTTC.